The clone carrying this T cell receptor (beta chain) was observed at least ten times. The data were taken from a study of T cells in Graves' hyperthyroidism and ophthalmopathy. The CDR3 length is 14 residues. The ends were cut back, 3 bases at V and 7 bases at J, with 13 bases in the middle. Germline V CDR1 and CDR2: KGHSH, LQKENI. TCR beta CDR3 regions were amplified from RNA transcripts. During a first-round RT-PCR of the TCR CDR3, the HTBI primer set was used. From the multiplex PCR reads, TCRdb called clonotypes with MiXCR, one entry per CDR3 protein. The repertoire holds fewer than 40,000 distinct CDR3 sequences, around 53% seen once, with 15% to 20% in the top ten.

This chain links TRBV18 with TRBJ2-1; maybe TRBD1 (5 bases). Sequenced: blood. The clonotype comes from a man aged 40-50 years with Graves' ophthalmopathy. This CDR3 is CASSPLPGLNEQFF. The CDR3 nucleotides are TGTGCCAGCTCACCGTTGCCAGGGCTGAATGAGCAGTTCTTC.